The 31 T cell receptor beta chains in this list originate from one sample, sequenced in a study of OX40 agonist ivuxolimab in advanced cancers. The method was immunoSEQ multiplex PCR; TCRdb's version includes in-frame clones alone and lacks a portion of them. The sample contains some 69,000 clones, approximately 92% of which appear only once. Sequenced here: CD4+ or CD8+ T cells sorted from blood, sampled in a trial of the OX40 agonist ivuxolimab. These TCRs come from an adult with an advanced solid tumor such as melanoma, head and neck, liver or kidney cancer.

The chain couples TRBV27 to TRBJ2-1; 8 bases fit TRBD2. The CDR3 has 12 residues. With 5 bases clipped from V and 13 bases from J, the junction kept 7 bases outside the gene matches. Germline V CDR1 and CDR2: MNHEY, SMNVEV (reference sequence). In DNA, the CDR3 is TGTGCCAGCAGTCCTACTAGCGGACGACAGTTCTTC. Translating gives CASSPTSGRQFF.

V gene TRBV6-5 combines with J gene TRBJ2-5; 10 bases agree with TRBD2. The CDR3 covers 14 residues. CDR1 MNHEY and CDR2 SVGAGI come from the germline V gene. Trimming took 7 bases from V and 4 from J; bases not matched to a gene: 6. CDR3 DNA: TGTGCCAGCAAGCGAGCGGGAGGGATAGAGACCCAGTACTTC. The encoded protein is CASKRAGGIETQYF.

The J gene is TRBJ2-1, the V gene TRBV6-1; TRBD2 might be the D (5 bases). Germline V gene lookup returns CDR1 MNHNS and CDR2 SASEGT. Trimming stripped 0 bases from V and 8 bases from J, with 11 bases between. The CDR3 contains 14 residues. The CDR3 DNA follows: TGTGCCAGCAGTGAAGCCCGAGGGCACGATGAGCAGTTCTTC. This translates into CASSEARGHDEQFF.

A note on this clone: One end of the junction does not line up with germline, which may come from a read error. The V gene is TRBV7-7, the J gene TRBJ2-7; the match to TRBD2 covers 10 bases. Looked up from germline, CDR1 is SSHAT and CDR2 is FNYEAQ (reference sequence). There are 15 residues in the CDR3. The CDR3 DNA sequence: TGTGCTAGCAGCGTGTTAGCGGGAGGTACCTACGAGCAGTACTTC. Encoded protein: CASSVLAGGTYEQYF.

V and J are TRBV29-1 and TRBJ2-3, with 8 nucleotides matching TRBD2. The CDR3 extends over 13 amino acids. The germline gives CDR1 SQVTM, CDR2 ANQGSEA. The CDR3 sequence is CSPREGLSNTQYF. Written as DNA, the CDR3 is TGCAGTCCTCGGGAGGGCCTGTCTAATACGCAGTATTTT.

V is TRBV7-2 and J is TRBJ2-7; 8 nucleotides match TRBD1. Trimming took 2 bases from V and 2 from J; bases not matched to a gene: 11. Germline CDR1 SGHTA, CDR2 FQGNSA. The CDR3 is made up of 17 amino acids. The CDR3 is CASSLNLYRGIAYEQYF. The DNA of the CDR3 is TGTGCCAGCAGCTTAAATCTTTACAGGGGGATTGCCTACGAGCAGTACTTC.

The gene calls are TRBV6-1 and TRBJ2-7, with 8 bases identical to TRBD1. CDR3 length equals 15 residues. Looked up from germline, CDR1 is MNHNS and CDR2 is SASEGT. V lost 7 bases and J lost 1; bases outside the gene matches: 9. CDR3 DNA sequence: TGTGCCAGCAACCCGACAGGGGCTAAATCCTACGAGCAGTACTTC. Translated: CASNPTGAKSYEQYF.

The V call is TRBV7-2, the J call TRBJ2-3; a weak D match, TRBD1 (6 bases). Germline loops: CDR1 SGHTA, CDR2 FQGNSA. V was shortened by 5 bases and J by 0 bases, with 12 bases between the two germline ends. CDR3 length: 15 residues. In nucleotides, the CDR3 is TGTGCCAGCAGCAGCTCGGGACAAAGCACAGATACGCAGTATTTT. Translated, it gives CASSSSGQSTDTQYF.

The V call is TRBV9, the J call TRBJ1-3; the D is unclear. Trimming left V 2 bases short and J 2 bases short, with 11 bases between. The CDR3 is made up of 15 amino acids. Germline V gene data show CDR1 as SGDLS and CDR2 as YYNGEE. The CDR3 sequence: CASSVSSQAGNTIYF. CDR3 DNA: TGTGCCAGCAGCGTTAGCTCCCAGGCTGGAAACACCATATATTTT.

The chain carries TRBV5-4 and TRBJ1-4; 8 bases line up with TRBD1. Germline CDR1 is SGHNT and CDR2 is YYREEE (reference sequence). With 4 bases clipped from V and 3 bases from J, the junction kept 5 bases outside the gene matches. The CDR3 totals 15 residues. The CDR3 loop is CASSTGQGANEKLFF. In DNA, the CDR3 is TGTGCCAGCAGCACAGGACAGGGAGCTAATGAAAAACTGTTTTTT.

The V gene is TRBV5-1, the J gene TRBJ2-1, with TRBD2 identical over 11 bases. Trimming removed 0 bases from V and 9 bases from J; junction bases left unmatched: 5. Germline lookup yields CDR1 SGHRS and CDR2 YFSETQ. The CDR3 is 15 residues long. The CDR3 region has the DNA TGCGCCAGCAGCTTGGAACTAGCGGGAGATGGTGAGCAGTTCTTC. Protein: CASSLELAGDGEQFF.

The CDR3 here is CAISEWGAPNEQYF. The CDR3, as DNA: TGTGCCATCAGTGAGTGGGGGGCGCCGAACGAGCAGTACTTC. This rearrangement joins TRBV10-3 to TRBJ2-7; D might be TRBD1 or TRBD2, each matching 6 bases. Trimming pared 1 base from V and 5 bases from J, leaving 12 bases between. From germline, CDR1 is ENHRY and CDR2 SYGVKD. This CDR3 contains 14 residues.

The DNA for the CDR3 is TGTGCCAGCAGTGAAGGGTTCGACTTACTTACGCAGTATTTT. Translating gives CASSEGFDLLTQYF. This rearrangement joins TRBV2 to TRBJ2-3; D not certain. The length of the CDR3 is 14 residues. Germline assignment: CDR1 SNHLY and CDR2 FYNNEI. Between the trimmed V and J ends, which lost 1 base and 8 bases, there was a span of 13 bases.

The V call is TRBV21-1, the J call TRBJ2-5; the table assigns TRBD1, which was not confirmed against the DNA. TRBV21-1 is a pseudogene. The CDR3 loop spans 11 amino acids. CDR3 sequence: CANQGRETQYF. CDR3 sequence (DNA): TGTGCCAATCAGGGGAGAGAGACCCAGTACTTC.

This clone has a handful of counts. This chain uses TRBV11-2 with TRBJ2-3; the D is unclear. V was pared by 6 bases and J by 0 bases, with 7 bases between. CDR1 is SGHAT and CDR2 is FQNNGV in the germline V gene. CDR3 length equals 13 residues. CDR3 protein: CASSSASTDTQYF. The CDR3, as DNA: TGTGCCAGCAGTTCTGCCAGCACAGATACGCAGTATTTT.

V and J are TRBV10-3 and TRBJ2-6; the D gene could be TRBD1 or TRBD2 (5 bases each). The germline V gene encodes CDR1 ENHRY and CDR2 SYGVKD. V shed 4 bases and J shed 4 bases, with 8 bases lying between them. The CDR3 loop spans 14 amino acids. The DNA of the CDR3 is TGTGCCATCAGTGCTGGGACCGGGGCCAACGTCCTGACTTTC. This sequence encodes CAISAGTGANVLTF.

V usage is TRBV11-2 and J usage is TRBJ2-3, with 9 bases fitting TRBD2. J lost 8 bases, V lost 1 base, and 4 bases had no gene match. The CDR3 loop spans 14 amino acids. CDR1 SGHAT and CDR2 FQNNGV come from the germline V gene. The CDR3 DNA reads TGTGCCAGCAGCTTAGGCGGGAGGGCCGCTACGCAGTATTTT. This gives the protein CASSLGGRAATQYF.

The chain has TRBV13 and TRBJ2-7; TRBD2 matches at 13 bases. The germline V gene encodes CDR1 PRHDT and CDR2 FYEKMQ (reference sequence). Trimming took 5 bases from V and 7 from J; bases not matched to a gene: 8. The CDR3 is 15 amino acids. The CDR3 spells CASSPWTSGRGEQYF. DNA of the CDR3: TGTGCCAGCAGCCCGTGGACTAGCGGGAGAGGGGAGCAGTACTTC.

The chain uses TRBV19 and TRBJ1-5, with D tentatively TRBD1 (5 bases). Germline V gene data show CDR1 as LNHDA and CDR2 as SQIVND (reference sequence). V was shortened by 5 bases and J by 2 bases, with 10 bases between the two germline ends. The CDR3 sequence is 14 residues long. CDR3 nucleotides: TGTGCCAGTAGTTTCCAACAGGGCAATCAGCCCCAGCATTTT. As protein: CASSFQQGNQPQHF.

This clone was seen just once. This sequence joins TRBV27 and TRBJ2-3, with 7 bases aligning to TRBD2. The germline gives CDR1 MNHEY, CDR2 SMNVEV (reference sequence). With V trimmed by 6 bases and J by 4 bases, 13 bases remained unmatched. CDR3 length: 16 residues. CDR3 DNA sequence: TGTGCCAGCAGCCCTGGGGCGGGAGAGGTGGCAGATACGCAGTATTTT. Encoded protein: CASSPGAGEVADTQYF.

This clone has a handful of counts. The chain links TRBV30 to TRBJ2-1, with 15 bases that match TRBD2. CDR1 and CDR2 from the germline V gene are GTSNPN and SVGIG (reference sequence). V trimming: 1 base; J trimming: 9 bases; junction bases outside the gene matches: 7. This CDR3 has 16 residues. CDR3 amino acids: CAWSAGTSGRSGEQFF. DNA for the CDR3: TGTGCCTGGAGTGCCGGGACTAGCGGGAGGAGTGGTGAGCAGTTCTTC.

Worth noting for this clone: Germline and junction disagree at one end, which may indicate a read error. The CDR3 nucleotides are TGCGCCAGCAGCCAGGGTAGGGGACTAGTGATTCGGTACTTC. Amino acids: CASSQGRGLVIRYF. V is TRBV4-1 and J is TRBJ2-4; TRBD2 aligns across 8 bases. The CDR3 is 14 amino acids. The germline CDR1 and CDR2 sequences are MGHRA and YSYEKL.

CDR3 residues: CAISETTGQGAYNEQFF. CDR3 DNA: TGTGCCATCAGTGAGACCACCGGACAGGGGGCCTACAATGAGCAGTTCTTC. The genes are TRBV10-3 and TRBJ2-1, with TRBD1 matching 10 bases. Germline values: CDR1 ENHRY, CDR2 SYGVKD. Trimming cost V 2 bases and J 2 bases; bases outside gene matches: 6. The CDR3 is 17 amino acids.

V usage is TRBV7-8 and J usage is TRBJ2-2; TRBD1 is a possible D gene (6 bases). Deletions cut 5 bases from V and 0 bases from J, with 16 bases between. The V gene's germline CDR1 is SGHVS and CDR2 FQNEAQ. The CDR3 is 17 amino acids. CDR3 sequence: CASSPRDTHANTGELFF. CDR3 DNA sequence: TGTGCCAGCAGCCCCCGGGACACACACGCGAACACCGGGGAGCTGTTTTTT. Full variable domain (missing parts from reference TRBV7-8 and TRBJ2-2): GAGVSQSPRYKVAKRGQDVALRCDPISGHVSLFWYQQALGQGPEFLTYFQNEAQLDKSGLPSDRFFAERPEGSVSTLKIQRTQQEDSAVYLCASSPRDTHANTGELFFGEGSRLTVL.

The chain carries TRBV13 and TRBJ2-5; 9 bases agree with TRBD1. The better agreement between TRBJ2-7 and the DNA end casts doubt on the J call. CDR1 is PRHDT and CDR2 is FYEKMQ in the germline V gene (reference sequence). This CDR3 is built from 16 residues. This chain's CDR3 is CASSLVPGQGSHEQYF. The CDR3 DNA is TGTGCCAGCAGCTTAGTCCCGGGACAGGGATCTCACGAGCAGTACTTC.

This clone was observed once. V and J are TRBV30 and TRBJ2-5; maybe TRBD2 (5 bases). V dropped 2 bases and J dropped 5 bases, with 12 bases sitting between them. The CDR3 totals 13 residues. The germline gives CDR1 GTSNPN, CDR2 SVGIG (reference sequence). CDR3 in DNA: TGTGCCTGGAGTCCCCGACCGGGGGAGACCCAGTACTTC. Translated: CAWSPRPGETQYF.

The chain uses TRBV29-1 and TRBJ2-1; D ambiguous. The CDR3 has 12 residues. CDR1 is SQVTM and CDR2 is ANQGSEA in the germline V gene. The ends were cut back, 7 bases at V and 8 bases at J, with 15 bases in the middle. The CDR3: CSESFIRDEQFF. As DNA, the CDR3 is TGCAGCGAATCATTTATAAGGGATGAGCAGTTCTTC.

The chain links TRBV7-3 to TRBJ2-3, with TRBD2 identical over 8 bases. J was trimmed by 8 bases and V by 4 bases; bases with no gene match: 11. Looked up from germline, CDR1 is SGHTA and CDR2 is FQGTGA. The CDR3 contains 15 residues. The CDR3 here is CASSSVAGRPATQYF. CDR3 nucleotides: TGTGCCAGCAGCTCTGTAGCGGGACGCCCAGCTACGCAGTATTTT.

The chain recombines TRBV5-6 with TRBJ1-6; possibly TRBD1 for D (5 bases). Between the trimmed V and J ends, which lost 2 bases and 11 bases, there was a span of 11 bases. This CDR3 has 13 residues. CDR1 is SGHDT, CDR2 YYEEEE, per germline. CDR3 sequence (DNA): TGTGCCAGCAGCTTTGAAGGGGTCCCACCCCTCCACTTT. Its protein is CASSFEGVPPLHF.

The chain recombines TRBV9 with TRBJ2-1; 12 bases match TRBD1. Germline-derived CDR1 and CDR2 are SGDLS and YYNGEE. J gave up 12 bases and V 2 bases, and 15 bases lay outside the gene matches. This CDR3 is built from 17 residues. CDR3 amino acids: CASSVSYRDRGRDGQFF. CDR3 bases: TGTGCCAGCAGCGTGAGCTACCGGGACAGGGGGCGCGATGGGCAGTTCTTC.

J is TRBJ2-7 and V is TRBV6-6; 8 nucleotides match TRBD1. Germline V CDR1 and CDR2: MNHNY, SVGAGI (reference sequence). With 2 bases clipped from V and 5 bases from J, the junction kept 8 bases outside the gene matches. The CDR3 contains 15 residues. This CDR3 is CASSYPMTGANEQYF. The CDR3 DNA is TGTGCCAGCAGTTACCCGATGACAGGGGCGAACGAGCAGTACTTC.